These 20 T cell receptor beta chains were all obtained from the same sample, sequenced in a study of blood T cell repertoires in COVID-19. Clones were sequenced by immunoSEQ multiplex PCR, and TCRdb holds only the in-frame ones, with some missing. The table lists 65,000 to 90,000 clones, approximately 86% of them singletons, with about 2.9% in the top ten. Sequenced input: peripheral blood. These receptor sequences come from a woman in her fifties or sixties with active or convalescent COVID-19.

The CDR3 DNA reads as TGTGCCACCCAGAGGCAGGGGGTTTCCAATGAGCAGTTCTTC. It yields the protein CATQRQGVSNEQFF. V is TRBV2 and J is TRBJ2-1; 7 bases are shared with TRBD1. Germline lookup yields CDR1 SNHLY and CDR2 FYNNEI. With V trimmed by 10 bases and J by 6 bases, 12 bases remained unmatched. The CDR3 contains 14 residues. The whole variable domain, remainder taken from reference TRBV2 and TRBJ2-1, is EPEVTQTPSHQVTQMGQEVILRCVPISNHLYFYWYRQILGQKVEFLVSFYNNEISEKSEIFDDQFSVERPDGSNFTLKIRSTKLEDSAMYFCATQRQGVSNEQFFGPGTRLTVL.

This chain connects TRBV19 to TRBJ2-1; TRBD1 aligns across 7 bases. The CDR3 sequence is 16 residues long. Germline V gene data show CDR1 as LNHDA and CDR2 as SQIVND (reference sequence). V gave up 8 bases and J gave up 5 bases; unmatched junction bases: 15. The CDR3 region is CASSTSSTGSNNEQFF. Here the CDR3 DNA reads TGTGCCAGTTCAACCTCCTCGACAGGGTCTAACAATGAGCAGTTCTTC.

V and J are TRBV5-4 and TRBJ2-3; D possibly corresponds to TRBD1 (6 bases). Germline loops: CDR1 SGHNT, CDR2 YYREEE (reference sequence). Between the trimmed V and J ends, which lost 5 bases and 4 bases, there was a span of 23 bases. This CDR3 spans 17 amino acids. CDR3: CASSYQGLGVLSDTQYF. DNA of the CDR3: TGTGCCAGCAGTTATCAGGGGCTAGGGGTTCTTTCAGATACGCAGTATTTT.

This chain joins TRBV6-6 and TRBJ2-3; D remains ambiguous. CDR1 and CDR2 (germline): MNHNY, SVGAGI (reference sequence). The germline V and J ends were trimmed by 2 bases and 8 bases, with 11 bases remaining between them. The CDR3 has 13 amino acids. The CDR3 loop reads CASSYGYPGTQYF. CDR3 in DNA: TGTGCCAGCAGTTACGGGTACCCAGGTACGCAGTATTTT.

The chain is built from TRBV19 and TRBJ2-7; 8 bases match TRBD1. Germline loops: CDR1 LNHDA, CDR2 SQIVND (reference sequence). The CDR3 loop spans 15 amino acids. J lost 1 base, V lost 5 bases, and 7 bases had no gene match. The CDR3 nucleotides are TGTGCCAGTAGTCCTGGGACAGGTCTATCCTACGAGCAGTACTTC. This sequence encodes CASSPGTGLSYEQYF.

The CDR3 spells CASREDEGTVLGNTIYF. As DNA, the CDR3 is TGTGCCAGCCGAGAAGACGAGGGGACAGTACTTGGAAACACCATATATTTT. The J gene is TRBJ1-3, the V gene TRBV6-1; 7 bases line up with TRBD1. CDR3 size: 17 residues. The trim removed 8 bases at V and 3 bases at J, leaving 16 bases unmatched. Germline CDR1 is MNHNS and CDR2 is SASEGT.

The CDR3 DNA reads TGTGCCAGCAGCTCACAGGGTCTTACTAACAATGAGCAGTTCTTC. Encoded protein: CASSSQGLTNNEQFF. The V and J genes are TRBV7-3 and TRBJ2-1, with D possibly being TRBD1 (6 bases). V was clipped by 4 bases and J by 5 bases, with 15 bases between them. Germline values: CDR1 SGHTA, CDR2 FQGTGA. CDR3 length: 15 amino acids.

The CDR3 loop reads CASSLMEGRGDGYTF. CDR3 nucleotides: TGTGCCAGCAGCTTAATGGAGGGGCGCGGGGATGGCTACACCTTC. The rearrangement uses TRBV11-2 and TRBJ1-2; D is possibly TRBD1 (5 bases). This CDR3 is built from 15 residues. V lost 2 bases to trimming and J lost 6 bases, with 16 bases between them. Germline V lookup: CDR1 SGHAT, CDR2 FQNNGV.

J is TRBJ1-1 and V is TRBV19, with a tentative D call TRBD1 (6 bases). The germline V gene has CDR1 LNHDA and CDR2 SQIVND (reference sequence). The CDR3 loop spans 15 amino acids. Trimming stripped 7 bases from V and 2 bases from J, with 17 bases between. CDR3 residues: CASTHSRQANTEAFF. The CDR3 coding sequence is TGTGCCAGTACCCACTCGAGACAGGCAAACACTGAAGCTTTCTTT.

The J gene is TRBJ1-2, the V gene TRBV25-1; tentative D call: TRBD1 (6 bases). Germline V gives CDR1 MGHDK, CDR2 SYGVNS. There are 17 residues in the CDR3. V was shortened by 1 base and J by 2 bases, with 17 bases between the two germline ends. DNA for the CDR3: TGTGCCAGCAGTGAATTGGTCAGGGGCGACCTAAACTATGGCTACACCTTC. It encodes CASSELVRGDLNYGYTF.

The rearrangement links TRBV3-1 (or the pseudogene TRBV3-2) to TRBJ1-2; D is uncertain. The CDR3 covers 14 residues. Germline V gene data show CDR1 as LGHDT and CDR2 as YNNKEL (reference sequence). Trimming left V 4 bases short and J 4 bases short, with 13 bases between. The CDR3 DNA sequence: TGTGCCAGCAGCCCCCGAGGGCGGATCTATGGCTACACCTTC. Encoded protein: CASSPRGRIYGYTF.

J is TRBJ2-2 and V is TRBV19, with TRBD1 matching over 9 bases. V shed 5 bases and J 6 bases; nucleotides not matched to a gene: 16. The CDR3 sequence is 18 residues long. Germline assignment: CDR1 LNHDA and CDR2 SQIVND (reference sequence). CDR3 region: CASSSQSTGGMRAGELFF. The CDR3 DNA sequence: TGTGCCAGTAGTTCCCAGTCGACAGGGGGGATGAGGGCCGGGGAGCTGTTTTTT.

The chain combines TRBV5-4 with TRBJ1-2; D possibly corresponds to TRBD1 (5 bases). CDR3 length equals 15 residues. Between the trimmed V and J ends, which lost 4 bases and 0 bases, there was a span of 13 bases. Germline V CDR1 and CDR2: SGHNT, YYREEE (reference sequence). CDR3 loop: CASSADPGSNYGYTF. The DNA of the CDR3 is TGTGCCAGCAGCGCAGACCCAGGGTCTAACTATGGCTACACCTTC.

This rearrangement joins TRBV7-9 to TRBJ1-1; 7 bases map to TRBD1. The CDR3 spans 15 residues. With V trimmed by 7 bases and J by 2 bases, 10 bases remained unmatched. CDR1 is SEHNR and CDR2 is FQNEAQ in the germline V gene (reference sequence). The CDR3: CASNFQGGSNTEAFF. The DNA for the CDR3 is TGTGCCAGCAACTTTCAGGGGGGCTCTAACACTGAAGCTTTCTTT.

The chain uses TRBV21-1 and TRBJ2-1; the DNA was not used to check the table's D call, TRBD2. TRBV21-1 counts as a pseudogene. This CDR3 is built from 13 residues. The CDR3: CASSGCTTLGQFF. The CDR3 coding sequence is TGTGCCAGCAGCGGGTGCACTACATTAGGGCAGTTCTTC.

This rearrangement joins TRBV19 to TRBJ1-1; D gene uncertain. The CDR3 sequence is 13 residues long. Germline CDR1 and CDR2: LNHDA and SQIVND (reference sequence). Deletions cut 1 base from V and 3 bases from J, with 6 bases between. Here the CDR3 DNA reads TGTGCCAGTAGTATAGCTCGGTACACTGAAGCTTTCTTT. Residues: CASSIARYTEAFF.

In its sample, this clone was seen many times. CDR3 coding DNA: TGTGCCAGCAGCGTAGGGGTAGCCATCTACAATGAGCAGTTCTTC. The encoded protein is CASSVGVAIYNEQFF. This chain connects TRBV9 to TRBJ2-1; D not certain. Per the germline V gene, CDR1 is SGDLS and CDR2 is YYNGEE. The CDR3 is made up of 15 amino acids. V was clipped by 0 bases and J by 3 bases, with 10 bases between them.

The rearrangement uses TRBV6-6 and TRBJ1-6; D possibly corresponds to TRBD1 (6 bases). The V and J ends lost 6 bases and 7 bases respectively, with 13 bases between them. The CDR3 extends over 14 amino acids. Germline V gene data show CDR1 as MNHNY and CDR2 as SVGAGI (reference sequence). The chain's CDR3 is CASSPGTPNSPLHF. The CDR3 bases are TGTGCCAGCAGCCCCGGGACACCAAATTCACCCCTCCACTTT.

This sequence joins TRBV24-1 and TRBJ2-3, with a possible D match to TRBD2 (5 bases). The CDR3 consists of 17 residues. Trimming took off 2 bases at V and 3 bases at J, with 17 bases between the two ends. Per the germline V gene, CDR1 is KGHDR and CDR2 is SFDVKD. The DNA of the CDR3 is TGTGCCACCAGTGATTCTAAGAGCTTTCGAGGGACAGATACGCAGTATTTT. It translates to CATSDSKSFRGTDTQYF.

The chain carries TRBV30 and TRBJ1-5; 9 bases are shared with TRBD1. Trimming removed 0 bases from V and 3 bases from J; junction bases left unmatched: 3. Germline CDR1 GTSNPN, CDR2 SVGIG (reference sequence). The CDR3 runs 15 residues. The CDR3 sequence is CAWSVRDRVNQPQHF. For the CDR3, the DNA is TGTGCCTGGAGTGTAAGGGACAGGGTCAATCAGCCCCAGCATTTT. The complete variable domain, with remaining parts taken from reference TRBV30 and TRBJ1-5, reads SQTIHQWPATLVQPVGSPLSLECTVEGTSNPNLYWYRQAAGRGLQLLFYSVGIGQISSEVPQNLSASRPQDRQFILSSKKLLLSDSGFYLCAWSVRDRVNQPQHFGDGTRLSIL.